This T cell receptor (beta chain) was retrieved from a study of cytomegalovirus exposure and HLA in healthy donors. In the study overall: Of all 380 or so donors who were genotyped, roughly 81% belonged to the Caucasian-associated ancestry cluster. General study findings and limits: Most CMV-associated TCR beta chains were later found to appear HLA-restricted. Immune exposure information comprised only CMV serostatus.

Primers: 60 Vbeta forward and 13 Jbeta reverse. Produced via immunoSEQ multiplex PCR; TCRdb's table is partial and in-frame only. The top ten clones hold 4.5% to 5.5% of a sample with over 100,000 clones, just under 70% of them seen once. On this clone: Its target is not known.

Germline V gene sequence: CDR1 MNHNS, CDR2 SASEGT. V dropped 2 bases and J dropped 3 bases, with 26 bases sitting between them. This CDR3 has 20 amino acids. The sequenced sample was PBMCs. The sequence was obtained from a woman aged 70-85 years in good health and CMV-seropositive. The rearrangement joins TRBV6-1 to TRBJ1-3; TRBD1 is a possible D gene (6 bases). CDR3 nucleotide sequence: TGTGCCAGCAGTGAAAACCCCGCCGGGACGACCGGGACATATGGAAACACCATATATTTT. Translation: CASSENPAGTTGTYGNTIYF.